These 5 T cell receptor beta chains originate from one sample sequenced in a study of T cell responses to AZD1222 COVID-19 vaccine. Only in-frame clones appear in the TCRdb table, and some are missing; sequencing was by immunoSEQ multiplex PCR. Among about 120,000 clones listed, around 90% were seen once. The sequenced sample was peripheral blood, obtained 28 days after the second dose of the MenACWY control vaccine. All receptors come from an adult who received the MenACWY meningococcal vaccine as a control.

The table lists this clone with a few counts. V is TRBV3-1 (or the pseudogene TRBV3-2) and J is TRBJ1-2; D is undetermined. The CDR3 sequence is 17 residues long. Germline V gene sequence: CDR1 LGHDT, CDR2 YNNKEL (reference sequence). V was cut by 0 bases and J by 0 bases, with 14 bases left in between. The CDR3 DNA follows: TGTGCCAGCAGCCAAGACCCCGTAGGGCATACTAACTATGGCTACACCTTC. Its translation: CASSQDPVGHTNYGYTF.

V is TRBV6-2 or TRBV6-3 and J is TRBJ1-2; possibly TRBD1 for D (5 bases). This CDR3 spans 14 amino acids. CDR1 is MNHEY and CDR2 is SVGEGT in the germline V gene. Deletions cut 0 bases from V and 6 bases from J, with 11 bases between. CDR3 in amino acids: CASSYSMAGHGYTF. CDR3 DNA sequence: TGTGCCAGCAGTTACTCGATGGCAGGGCATGGCTACACCTTC.

A single count supports this clone. The chain couples TRBV30 to TRBJ2-1; 7 bases map to TRBD1. Germline V gives CDR1 GTSNPN, CDR2 SVGIG (reference sequence). Unmatched junction bases numbered 9, after V lost 0 bases and J lost 7 bases. This CDR3 is 15 amino acids long. The CDR3 nucleotides are TGTGCCTGGAGTGTATTAGGGGGCTCGGGGAATGAGCAGTTCTTC. Protein sequence: CAWSVLGGSGNEQFF.

The DNA for the CDR3 is TGTGCCAGCAGCGGAGGCCCCGCGGGAGCCACAGATACGCAGTATTTT. It encodes CASSGGPAGATDTQYF. The V and J genes are TRBV9 and TRBJ2-3, with 7 bases aligning to TRBD2. The CDR3 contains 16 residues. From germline, CDR1 is SGDLS and CDR2 YYNGEE. Trimming at V came to 3 bases and at J to 2 bases, leaving 9 bases not matched to a gene.

J is TRBJ1-2 and V is TRBV12-3 or TRBV12-4; the D is unclear. Trimming removed 6 bases from V and 4 bases from J, with 6 bases in between. The length of the CDR3 is 11 residues. As DNA, the CDR3 is TGTGCCAGCAGGAGCGGCTATGGCTACACCTTC. Translated, it gives CASRSGYGYTF.